The present entry profiles one T cell receptor (beta chain) with its context. Its antigen is currently not known. The record has no base qualities; no much larger clone is one base away. V sheds 0 bases and J sheds 3 bases, leaving 16 bases between their ends. For CDR1 and CDR2, the germline V gene lists SGHVS and FQNEAQ. The CDR3 measures 17 amino acids from cysteine to phenylalanine. Only the CDR3 DNA is retained, 51 bases long and in frame from the first base. The High Capacity cDNA Reverse Transcription Kit was used to reverse transcribe all of the isolated RNA, meaning that expressed TCRB transcripts were what got sequenced. Naive, central memory and regulatory T cell samples underwent deep immunoSEQ sequencing, averaging around 3.7 million total reads per sample. Sorted cells were lysed in RLT buffer and RNA was extracted with DNase-treated RNeasy Micro or Mini kits, depending on cell number. Each cell subset was processed separately to prevent cross-contamination, with patient and healthy donor samples processed together. The immunoSEQ multiplex PCR was used to amplify TCRB sequences from cDNA, yielding 87-bp fragments that span the CDR3 region. Amplicons were sequenced on the Illumina HiSeq platform. The study's processing was this. Synthetic template baselines were used to correct PCR bias computationally, reads within Hamming distance 2 were collapsed, and singletons that could not be merged were discarded. Reads were aligned against IMGT to assign V, D and J genes, CDR3 length and insertions or deletions at six rearrangement sites. Within each subset, clonotype counts were normalized to sorted cell number, and only after that were true diversity and Gini coefficients computed with the tcR R package. The overlap coefficient, calculated on TCRB nucleotide sequences, was used to quantify repertoire sharing. This immuneACCESS table, as held by TCRdb, lists in-frame sequences with V and J called but not all clones. Of the missing ones, under half trace to an unresolved V gene in checked studies; the others have no known cause. D and trimming were read from the DNA, whereas the V and J calls and clone size are those reported in that table. The sample table lists tens of thousands of clones, around 63% of them with a count of one. Jointly, the top ten make up about 1.6% of the sample.

These data belong to a study of beta chain features in type 1 diabetes (dated by TCRdb to the late 2010s). About the investigation overall: Mean age, gender distribution, total cell number and subset yield were not different between patients and healthy donors. The study compared TCRB repertoires of sorted circulating CD4+ T cell subsets between recently diagnosed type 1 diabetes patients and matched healthy donors. Regulatory and stem cell-like memory subsets were isolated from only 8 patients and roughly 8 healthy donors, whereas naive and central memory subsets came from all 30 or so donors. A total of roughly 110 million sorted cells were examined across all samples, and the number of cells per subset was strongly correlated with RNA yield. Summary of the overall study and its limitations: PCR may preferentially amplify shorter templates, but because patient and control samples were amplified and corrected together, any resulting skew would affect both groups equally. At VDJ recombination sites, type 1 diabetes patients had fewer insertions and more deleted nucleotides, which implies abnormalities in thymic rearrangement. The naive, central memory and regulatory TCRB repertoires appeared to resemble one another more closely among patients than among healthy donors. A moderate but significant shortening of TCRB CDR3 length was observed in type 1 diabetes patients in all four CD4+ subsets. Because cDNA was sequenced instead of genomic DNA, activated cells with high expression could be over-represented, although the groups did not differ in activation or CD3 levels. HLA sub-analyses involved small numbers of individuals, so any influence of HLA type on TCRB rearrangement remained unresolved.

Each donor gave one peripheral blood draw, around 0.12 L on average, collected into heparinised tubes. Using a panel that included CD45RO, CCR7, CD25, CD127, CD95 and CD27, naive, central memory, regulatory and stem cell-like memory CD4+ T cells were sorted on a BD FACSAria II. Every sorted population had a purity above 95%. PBMCs were isolated right away by Lymphoprep density gradient centrifugation and were stained directly, without culture. Samples were stained and sorted in pairs, with one healthy donor and one patient per experiment, so that batch effects were minimized. The sequenced sample consisted of Tregs from blood. Interpreted using the paper, the cell subset or site label stands for: regulatory CD4+ T cells. The chain links TRBV7-8 with TRBJ2-3; TRBD2 might be the D gene, on 7 matching bases. This TCR derives from a man aged 25 to 40 with type 1 diabetes. Some clones in this sample may be carry-over from other donors' samples. The bases are TGTGCCAGCAGCTTAGCCCTAGCGGAGGGGGGGACAGATACGCAGTATTTT. It encodes CASSLALAEGGTDTQYF.